This T cell receptor beta chain was recorded in a study of cytomegalovirus exposure and HLA in healthy donors. Study conclusions and caveats: It was found in a later analysis that first-cohort TCR clusters tended to co-occur in the 100 to 150 validation repertoires. As was reported, the classifier diagnosed cytomegalovirus status with high specificity and sensitivity.

Assay: immunoSEQ multiplex PCR; the TCRdb copy retains only in-frame clones and omits some. The sample has more than 70,000 clones, less than 96% seen once. The donors were members of the validation cohort comprising roughly 130 subjects, separate from the roughly 670-subject first cohort. This clone came up once. Its antigen is unknown. The TCR sequence derives from a man aged 18 to 30 in good health and CMV-seropositive. The sample consisted of PBMCs.

The CDR3 bases are TGCGCCACCCGGACAGCGAACACTGAAGCTTTCTTT. It is translated as CATRTANTEAFF. This chain uses TRBV5-1 with TRBJ1-1; D may be TRBD1 (6 bases). Trimming removed 9 bases from V and 1 base from J, with 10 bases in between. The CDR3 is 12 residues long. Germline assignment: CDR1 SGHRS and CDR2 YFSETQ.